This TCR beta chain originates from a study of blood T cell repertoires in COVID-19. The data were produced by immunoSEQ multiplex PCR, yet TCRdb's version contains in-frame clones alone and is incomplete. There are a few hundred thousand clones in the sample; about 82% occur only once, and approximately 13% lies in the top ten. V shed 6 bases and J 5 bases; nucleotides not matched to a gene: 5. CDR1 is SNHLY and CDR2 is FYNNEI in the germline V gene. This CDR3 has 15 residues. Sequenced input: peripheral blood. The genes are TRBV2 and TRBJ1-6; 9 bases agree with TRBD1. The receptor comes from an elderly man with acute or convalescent COVID-19. DNA of the CDR3: TGTGCCAGCAGCGTGGGACAGGGTAATAATTCACCCCTCCACTTT. Translated: CASSVGQGNNSPLHF.